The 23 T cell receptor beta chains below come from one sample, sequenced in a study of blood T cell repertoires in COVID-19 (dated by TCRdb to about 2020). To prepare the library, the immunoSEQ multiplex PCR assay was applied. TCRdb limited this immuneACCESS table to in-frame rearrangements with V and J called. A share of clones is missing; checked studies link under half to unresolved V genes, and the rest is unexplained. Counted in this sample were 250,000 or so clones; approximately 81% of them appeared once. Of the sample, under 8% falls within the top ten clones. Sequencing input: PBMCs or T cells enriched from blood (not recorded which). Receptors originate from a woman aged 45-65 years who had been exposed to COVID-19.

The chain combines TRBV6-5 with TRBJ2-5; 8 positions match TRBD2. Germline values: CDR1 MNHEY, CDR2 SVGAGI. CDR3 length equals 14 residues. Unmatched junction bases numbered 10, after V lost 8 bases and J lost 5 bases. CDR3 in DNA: TGTGCCAGCGCGGGGGGCGGTGCGCAGGAGACCCAGTACTTC. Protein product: CASAGGGAQETQYF.

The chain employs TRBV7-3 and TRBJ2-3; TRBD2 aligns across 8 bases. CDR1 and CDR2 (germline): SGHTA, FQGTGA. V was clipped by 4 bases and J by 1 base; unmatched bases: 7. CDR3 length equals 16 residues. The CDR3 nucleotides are TGTGCCAGCAGCTCAGGGACTAGGTATGGCACAGATACGCAGTATTTT. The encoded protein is CASSSGTRYGTDTQYF. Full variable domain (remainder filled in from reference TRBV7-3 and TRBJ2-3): GAGVSQTPSNKVTEKGKYVELRCDPISGHTALYWYRQSLGQGPEFLIYFQGTGAADDSGLPNDRFFAVRPEGSVSTLKIQRTERGDSAVYLCASSSGTRYGTDTQYFGPGTRLTVL.

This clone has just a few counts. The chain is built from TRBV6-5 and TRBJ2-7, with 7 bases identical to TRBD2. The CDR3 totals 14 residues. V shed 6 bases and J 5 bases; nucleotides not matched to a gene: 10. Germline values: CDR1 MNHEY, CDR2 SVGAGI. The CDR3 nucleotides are TGTGCCAGCAGCAGGACTAGTCCCCTAGACGAGCAGTACTTC. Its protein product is CASSRTSPLDEQYF.

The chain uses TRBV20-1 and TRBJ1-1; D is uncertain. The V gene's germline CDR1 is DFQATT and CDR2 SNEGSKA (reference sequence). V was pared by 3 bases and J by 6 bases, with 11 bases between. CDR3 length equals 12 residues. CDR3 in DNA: TGCAGTGCTAGTCGCAGGTTATCTGAAGCTTTCTTT. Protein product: CSASRRLSEAFF.

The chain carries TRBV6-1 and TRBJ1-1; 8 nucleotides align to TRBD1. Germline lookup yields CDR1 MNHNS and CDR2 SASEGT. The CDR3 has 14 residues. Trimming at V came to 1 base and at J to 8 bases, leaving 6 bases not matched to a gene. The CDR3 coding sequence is TGTGCCAGCAGTGAAGTATTGGACAGGGTGGAAGCTTTCTTT. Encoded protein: CASSEVLDRVEAFF.

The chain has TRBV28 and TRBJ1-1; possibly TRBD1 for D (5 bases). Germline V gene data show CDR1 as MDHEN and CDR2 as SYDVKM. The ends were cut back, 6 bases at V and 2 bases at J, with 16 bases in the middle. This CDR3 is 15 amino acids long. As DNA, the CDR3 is TGTGCCAGCAGGGCCCTTTACAGGAGAAACACTGAAGCTTTCTTT. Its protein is CASRALYRRNTEAFF.

The CDR3 sequence is CASSLSRGLNTEAFF. The CDR3 nucleotides read TGTGCCAGCAGCTTATCCCGGGGGTTGAACACTGAAGCTTTCTTT. J is TRBJ1-1 and V is TRBV11-2; maybe TRBD1 (5 bases). This CDR3 has 15 residues. The V end was cut by 2 bases, the J end by 0 bases, with 10 bases between. CDR1 and CDR2 from the germline V gene are SGHAT and FQNNGV. Full variable domain (remainder filled in from reference TRBV11-2 and TRBJ1-1): EAGVAQSPRYKIIEKRQSVAFWCNPISGHATLYWYQQILGQGPKLLIQFQNNGVVDDSQLPKDRFSAERLKGVDSTLKIQPAKLEDSAVYLCASSLSRGLNTEAFFGQGTRLTVV.

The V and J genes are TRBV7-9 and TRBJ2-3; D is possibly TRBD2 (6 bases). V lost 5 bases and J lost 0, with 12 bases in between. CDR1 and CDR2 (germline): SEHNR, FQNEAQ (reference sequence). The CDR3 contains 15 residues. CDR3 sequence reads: CASSRGGPSTDTQYF. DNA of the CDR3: TGTGCCAGCAGCCGAGGAGGGCCTAGCACAGATACGCAGTATTTT.

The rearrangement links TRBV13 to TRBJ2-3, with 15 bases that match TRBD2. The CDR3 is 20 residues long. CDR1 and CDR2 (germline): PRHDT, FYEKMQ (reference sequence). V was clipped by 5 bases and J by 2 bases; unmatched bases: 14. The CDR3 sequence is CASSLTPGLAGGPITDTQYF. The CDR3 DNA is TGTGCCAGCAGCCTCACCCCGGGACTAGCGGGGGGCCCGATCACAGATACGCAGTATTTT.

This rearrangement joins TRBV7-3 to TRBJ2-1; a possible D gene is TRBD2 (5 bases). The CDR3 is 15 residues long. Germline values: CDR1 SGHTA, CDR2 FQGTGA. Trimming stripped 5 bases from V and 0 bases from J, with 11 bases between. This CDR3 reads CASSPPGSSYNEQFF. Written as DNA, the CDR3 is TGTGCCAGCAGCCCACCGGGAAGCTCCTACAATGAGCAGTTCTTC. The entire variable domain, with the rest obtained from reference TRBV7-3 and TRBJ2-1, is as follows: GAGVSQTPSNKVTEKGKYVELRCDPISGHTALYWYRQSLGQGPEFLIYFQGTGAADDSGLPNDRFFAVRPEGSVSTLKIQRTERGDSAVYLCASSPPGSSYNEQFFGPGTRLTVL.

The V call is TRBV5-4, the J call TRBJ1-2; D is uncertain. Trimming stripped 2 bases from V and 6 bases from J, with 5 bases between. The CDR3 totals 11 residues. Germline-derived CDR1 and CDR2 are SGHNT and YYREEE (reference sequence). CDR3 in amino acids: CASSFGDGYTF. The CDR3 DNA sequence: TGTGCCAGCAGCTTCGGGGATGGCTACACCTTC.

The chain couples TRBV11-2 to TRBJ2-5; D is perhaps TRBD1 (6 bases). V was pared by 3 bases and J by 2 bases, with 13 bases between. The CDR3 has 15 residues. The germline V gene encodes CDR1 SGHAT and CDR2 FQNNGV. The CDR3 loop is CASSLGRDTQETQYF. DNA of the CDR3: TGTGCCAGCAGCTTGGGCCGGGACACTCAAGAGACCCAGTACTTC.

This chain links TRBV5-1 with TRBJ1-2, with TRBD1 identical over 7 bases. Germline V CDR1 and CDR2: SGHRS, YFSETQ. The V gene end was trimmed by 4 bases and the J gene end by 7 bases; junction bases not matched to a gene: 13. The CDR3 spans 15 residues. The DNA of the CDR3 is TGCGCCAGCAGCGGGGGGACAGCCGGCGGTGGTGGCTACACCTTC. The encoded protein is CASSGGTAGGGGYTF.

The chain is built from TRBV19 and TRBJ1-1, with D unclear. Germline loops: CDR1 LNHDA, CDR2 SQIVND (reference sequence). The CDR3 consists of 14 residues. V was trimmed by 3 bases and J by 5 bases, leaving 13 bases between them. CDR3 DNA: TGTGCCAGTAGTATTAGGGAGGGTCAGACTGAAGCTTTCTTT. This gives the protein CASSIREGQTEAFF.

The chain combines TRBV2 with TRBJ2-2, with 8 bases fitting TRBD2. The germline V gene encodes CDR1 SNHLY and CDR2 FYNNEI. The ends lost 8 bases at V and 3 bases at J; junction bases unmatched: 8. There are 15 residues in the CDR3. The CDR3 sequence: CASGASGGHTGELFF. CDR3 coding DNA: TGTGCCAGCGGGGCGAGCGGGGGACACACCGGGGAGCTGTTTTTT.

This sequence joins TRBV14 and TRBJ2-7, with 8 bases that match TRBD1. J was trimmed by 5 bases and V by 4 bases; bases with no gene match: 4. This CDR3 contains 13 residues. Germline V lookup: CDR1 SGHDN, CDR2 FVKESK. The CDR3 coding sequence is TGTGCCAGCAGCCGGGACAGGTGGAACGAGCAGTACTTC. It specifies CASSRDRWNEQYF.

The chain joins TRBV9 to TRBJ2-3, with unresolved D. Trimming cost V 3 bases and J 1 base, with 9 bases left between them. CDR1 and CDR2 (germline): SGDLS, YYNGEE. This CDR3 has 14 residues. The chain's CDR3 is CASSAGQGTDTQYF. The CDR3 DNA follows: TGTGCCAGCAGCGCCGGCCAGGGCACAGATACGCAGTATTTT.

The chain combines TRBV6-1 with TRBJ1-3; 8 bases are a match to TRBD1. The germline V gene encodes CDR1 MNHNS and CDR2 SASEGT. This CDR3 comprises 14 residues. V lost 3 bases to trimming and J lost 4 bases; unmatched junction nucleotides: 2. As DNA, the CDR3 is TGTGCCAGCAGTGAGGACAGGGCGGGAAACACCATATATTTT. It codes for CASSEDRAGNTIYF.

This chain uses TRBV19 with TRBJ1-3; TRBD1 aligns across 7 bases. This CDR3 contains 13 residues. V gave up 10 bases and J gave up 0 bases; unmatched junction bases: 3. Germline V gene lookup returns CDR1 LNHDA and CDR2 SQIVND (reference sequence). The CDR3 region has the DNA TGTGCCACCCGACAGGGCTCTGGAAACACCATATATTTT. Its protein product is CATRQGSGNTIYF.

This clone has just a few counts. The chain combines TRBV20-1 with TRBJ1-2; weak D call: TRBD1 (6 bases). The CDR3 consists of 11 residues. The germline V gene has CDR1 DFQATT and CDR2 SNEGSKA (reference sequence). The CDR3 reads CSGGAGLGYTF. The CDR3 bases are TGCAGCGGGGGGGCCGGGCTTGGCTACACCTTC.

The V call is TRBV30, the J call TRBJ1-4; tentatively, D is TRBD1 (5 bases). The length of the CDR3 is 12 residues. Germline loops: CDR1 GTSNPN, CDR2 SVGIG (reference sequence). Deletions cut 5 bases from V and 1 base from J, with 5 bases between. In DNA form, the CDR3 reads TGTGCCTGGCAGGGAACTAATGAAAAACTGTTTTTT. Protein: CAWQGTNEKLFF.

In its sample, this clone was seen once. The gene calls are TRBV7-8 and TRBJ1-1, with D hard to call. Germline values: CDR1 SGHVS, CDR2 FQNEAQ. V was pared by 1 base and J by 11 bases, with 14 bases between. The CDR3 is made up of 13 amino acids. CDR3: CASSLGLPLRAFF. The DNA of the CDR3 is TGTGCCAGCAGCTTAGGCCTTCCCCTGAGGGCTTTCTTT.

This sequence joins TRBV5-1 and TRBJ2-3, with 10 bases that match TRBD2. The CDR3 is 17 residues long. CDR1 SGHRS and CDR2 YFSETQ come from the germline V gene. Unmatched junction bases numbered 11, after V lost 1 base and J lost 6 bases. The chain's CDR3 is CASSLLGTSGVSDTQYF. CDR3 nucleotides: TGCGCCAGCAGCTTGTTAGGAACTAGCGGGGTGTCGGATACGCAGTATTTT.